This T cell receptor beta chain was found in a study of OX40 agonist ivuxolimab in advanced cancers. About the study as a whole: Ivuxolimab was an agonistic, fully human IgG2 monoclonal antibody directed against OX40 (CD134), a costimulatory receptor. Intravenous ivuxolimab was administered to patients every 2 weeks at six dose levels: 0.01, 0.1, 0.3, 1.5, 3 and 10 mg/kg. Of the approximately 54 dose-escalation patients, hepatocellular carcinoma was present in roughly 19, melanoma in approximately 15, renal cell carcinoma in 9 and head and neck cancer in 9. The dose-escalation cohort was roughly 83% male with a mean age of approximately 60 years, ranging from roughly 23 to 79. Prior anti-PD-1, anti-PD-L1 or anti-CTLA-4 therapy was permitted, and checkpoint inhibitors had been received by roughly 40% of dose-escalation patients. Partial responses occurred in three dose-escalation patients: two with cutaneous melanoma and one with hepatocellular carcinoma. Peripheral TCRbeta sequencing aimed to test whether ivuxolimab altered TCR sequence diversity and caused clonal T-cell expansion. The monotherapy dose-escalation portion (N of about 57 patients) of the phase I ivuxolimab trial is reported in the paper. Findings and caveats that apply to the study as a whole: In the 0.1-3.0 mg/kg groups, partial responders were among the patients with the lowest normalized peripheral clonal expansion, particularly in CD8+ T cells. Which antigens the clonally expanded peripheral T cells were specific for was not determined. After ivuxolimab, more expanded clones were found on average in CD8+ T cells than in CD4+ T cells. Low levels of normalized T-cell clonal expansion were also seen in some nonresponding patients. At doses of 0.1 to 3.0 mg/kg, clonal expansion of both CD4+ and CD8+ T cells in blood was seen between baseline and week 6.

The trial excluded patients who had a history of autoimmune disease or who were on systemic immunosuppression. In every dose cohort, peripheral blood was drawn for TCR sequencing at baseline, cycle 4 day 1, and cycle 7 day 1. The samples were drawn from a first-in-human, open-label, multicenter phase I dose-escalation trial of ivuxolimab. Adults with locally advanced or metastatic head and neck squamous cell, hepatocellular, melanoma or renal cell carcinoma were enrolled in the trial. Before TCR sequencing, CD4+ T cells and CD8+ T cells were sorted from peripheral blood as separate populations. Regarding this clone: No antigen is known for it. There are no base qualities to consult, and no much larger clone falls within one base.

Genomic DNA was extracted from sorted cells for sequencing of the TCRbeta CDR3 region. The immunoSEQ Assay was used for sequencing of TCRbeta CDR3 regions. TCRdb re-hosts the immuneACCESS table, in-frame sequences only. Its copies lack some clones; in the studies checked, an unresolved V gene accounts for under half of them, and the cause for the rest is not known. Within this sample are fewer than 65,000 clones, with approximately 90% of them counted one time only. Of the sample, 1.3% to 1.5% falls within the top ten clones. The germline V gene (reference sequence) gives CDR1 as SGHKS and CDR2 as YYEKEE. At the junction V is shortened by 4 bases and J by 8 bases; bases outside the gene matches: 11. Spanning cysteine to phenylalanine, the CDR3 consists of 14 amino acids. Only the CDR3 part of the read is kept: 42 bases, read in frame from the first base.

This TCR derives from an adult with an advanced solid tumor such as melanoma, head and neck, liver or kidney cancer. This receptor chain uses TRBV5-5 and TRBJ1-2, with 7 middle bases fitting TRBD1. The starting material was CD4+ or CD8+ T cells sorted from blood, obtained in a trial of the OX40 agonist ivuxolimab. The CDR3 here reads CASSLDGTELGYTF. The sequence in DNA is TGTGCCAGCAGCCTGGACGGGACAGAGCTGGGCTACACCTTC.